This T cell receptor (beta chain) was obtained from a study of T cells expressing NK-cell markers. TCRdb re-called the 5' RACE reads and catalogs CDR3 proteins one per entry, DNA excluded. This table holds about 460,000 distinct CDR3 sequences. CDR1 SNHLY and CDR2 FYNNEI come from the germline V gene. This CDR3 is built from 18 residues. This clonotype originated in a woman in her forties or fifties in good health. This chain joins TRBV2 and TRBJ2-1; the TCRdb D gene call, TRBD2, has no DNA to confirm it. The source material was blood T cells: a sorted CD56 or NKG2C T cell subset, CD4+ or CD8+ T cells, or bulk PBMC T cells (not recorded which). The CDR3 sequence is CASTPLDGTSGRAPEQFF.